This section outlines one T cell receptor beta chain sequence together with its context. Its specificity is not known. The source of the sample is a study of CD8 T cells in ankylosing spondylitis. Researchers built TCR beta libraries using quantitative 5'-RACE with molecular barcodes. In TCRdb, the 5' RACE reads were re-called with MiXCR into one record per CDR3 protein. In the table there are about 540,000 distinct CDR3 sequences, 9.5% to 15% of which are singletons. Germline V CDR1 and CDR2: MNHNS, SASEGT. The CDR3 spans 14 residues. The junction had 5 bases not matched to a gene; V was cut back by 6 bases and J by 3 bases. The study's findings and limits: Seven or eight highly homologous variants made up a TCR beta motif, and this motif appeared characteristic of ankylosing spondylitis blood. Disease-associated clones were reportedly significantly overrepresented in matched ankylosing spondylitis synovial fluid.

The sequenced material came from blood, either unsorted or a sorted T cell fraction (not recorded which). The V and J genes are TRBV6-1 and TRBJ1-5, with 7 bases fitting TRBD1. The clonotype comes from a male donor with ankylosing spondylitis. The CDR3 sequence: CASSPTGDNQPQHF. The CDR3 DNA reads as TGTGCCAGCAGCCCCACAGGGGACAATCAGCCCCAGCATTTT.